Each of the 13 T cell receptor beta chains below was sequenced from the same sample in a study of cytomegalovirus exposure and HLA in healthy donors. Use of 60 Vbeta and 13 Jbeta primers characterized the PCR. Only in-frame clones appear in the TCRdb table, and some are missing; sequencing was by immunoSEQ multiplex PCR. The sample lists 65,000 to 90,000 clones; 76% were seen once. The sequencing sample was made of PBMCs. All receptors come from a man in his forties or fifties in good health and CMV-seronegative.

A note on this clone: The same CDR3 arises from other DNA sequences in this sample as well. CDR3 residues: CASSFWTGEDPGANVLTF. In nucleotides, the CDR3 is TGTGCCAGCAGTTTTTGGACAGGGGAAGATCCTGGGGCCAACGTCCTGACTTTC. The V gene is TRBV28, the J gene TRBJ2-6; 9 bases are shared with TRBD1. Germline assignment: CDR1 MDHEN and CDR2 SYDVKM. CDR3 size: 18 residues. J lost 2 bases, V lost 3 bases, and 8 bases had no gene match.

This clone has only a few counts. The chain's CDR3 is CSATSPGGYTF. CDR3 in DNA: TGCAGTGCTACGTCACCAGGTGGCTACACCTTC. V gene TRBV20-1 combines with J gene TRBJ1-2; the D is unclear. The germline V and J ends were trimmed by 4 bases and 7 bases, with 10 bases remaining between them. The CDR3 totals 11 residues. CDR1 and CDR2 from the germline V gene are DFQATT and SNEGSKA (reference sequence).

The CDR3 nucleotides are TGTGCCAGCAAACGAGGAGGGGAGCTCTACGAGCAGTACTTC. Its translation: CASKRGGELYEQYF. The rearrangement joins TRBV6-1 to TRBJ2-7; D might be TRBD2 (6 bases). Germline loops: CDR1 MNHNS, CDR2 SASEGT. V was clipped by 7 bases and J by 3 bases, with 16 bases between them. The CDR3 spans 14 residues.

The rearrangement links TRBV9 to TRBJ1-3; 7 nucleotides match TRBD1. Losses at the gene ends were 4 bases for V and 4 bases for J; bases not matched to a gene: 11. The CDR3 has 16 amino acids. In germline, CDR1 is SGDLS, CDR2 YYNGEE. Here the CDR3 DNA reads TGTGCCAGCAGCCTATGGGACAGTGAGCCCGGAAACACCATATATTTT. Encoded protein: CASSLWDSEPGNTIYF.

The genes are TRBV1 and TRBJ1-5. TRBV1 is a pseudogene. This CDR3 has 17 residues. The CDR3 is CTSSQVGGNLSNQPQHF. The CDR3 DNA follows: TGCACCAGCAGCCAAGTGGGAGGGAACCTTAGCAATCAGCCCCAGCATTTT.

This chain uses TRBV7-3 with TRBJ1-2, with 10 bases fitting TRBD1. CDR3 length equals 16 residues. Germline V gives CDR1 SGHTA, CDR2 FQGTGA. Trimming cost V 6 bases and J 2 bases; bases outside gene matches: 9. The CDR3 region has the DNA TGTGCCAGCAGACGTTCCCCGGGACAGGGGAACTATGGCTACACCTTC. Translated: CASRRSPGQGNYGYTF.

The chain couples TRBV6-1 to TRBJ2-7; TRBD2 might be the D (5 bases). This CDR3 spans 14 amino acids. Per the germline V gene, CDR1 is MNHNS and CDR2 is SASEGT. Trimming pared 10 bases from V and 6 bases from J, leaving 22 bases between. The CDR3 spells CATAERTEGCEQYF. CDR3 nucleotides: TGTGCCACCGCCGAGAGGACCGAGGGATGCGAGCAGTACTTC.

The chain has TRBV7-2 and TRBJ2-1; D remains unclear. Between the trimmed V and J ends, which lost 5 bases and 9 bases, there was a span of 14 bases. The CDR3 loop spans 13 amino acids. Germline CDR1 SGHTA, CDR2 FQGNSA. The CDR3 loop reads CASSGHGPAEQFF. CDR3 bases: TGTGCCAGCAGCGGGCATGGCCCCGCTGAGCAGTTCTTC.

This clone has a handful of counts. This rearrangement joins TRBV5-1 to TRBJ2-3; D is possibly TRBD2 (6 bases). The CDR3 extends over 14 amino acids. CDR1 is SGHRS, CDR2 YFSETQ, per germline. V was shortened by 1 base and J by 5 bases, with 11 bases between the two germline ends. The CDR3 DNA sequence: TGCGCCAGCAGCTTGAGGATAGCGGAAGATACGCAGTATTTT. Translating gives CASSLRIAEDTQYF. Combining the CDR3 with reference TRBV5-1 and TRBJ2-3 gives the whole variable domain KAGVTQTPRYLIKTRGQQVTLSCSPISGHRSVSWYQQTPGQGLQFLFEYFSETQRNKGNFPGRFSGRQFSNSRSEMNVSTLELGDSALYLCASSLRIAEDTQYFGPGTRLTVL.

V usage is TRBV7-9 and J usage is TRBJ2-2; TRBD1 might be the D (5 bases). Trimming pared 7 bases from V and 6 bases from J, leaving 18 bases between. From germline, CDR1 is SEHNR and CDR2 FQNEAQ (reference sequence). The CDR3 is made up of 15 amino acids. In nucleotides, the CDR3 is TGTGCCAGCAATCCTTCAAAGGGGCCAGCCGGGGAGCTGTTTTTT. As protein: CASNPSKGPAGELFF. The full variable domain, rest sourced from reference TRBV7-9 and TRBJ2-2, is DTGVSQNPRHKITKRGQNVTFRCDPISEHNRLYWYRQTLGQGPEFLTYFQNEAQLEKSRLLSDRFSAERPKGSFSTLEIQRTEQGDSAMYLCASNPSKGPAGELFFGEGSRLTVL.

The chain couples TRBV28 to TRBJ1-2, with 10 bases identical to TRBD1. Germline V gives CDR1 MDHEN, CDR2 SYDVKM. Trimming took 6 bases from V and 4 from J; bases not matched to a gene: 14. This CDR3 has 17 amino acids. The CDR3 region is CASSTPHPGQGFYGYTF. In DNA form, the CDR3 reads TGTGCCAGCAGCACTCCCCACCCGGGACAGGGGTTCTATGGCTACACCTTC.

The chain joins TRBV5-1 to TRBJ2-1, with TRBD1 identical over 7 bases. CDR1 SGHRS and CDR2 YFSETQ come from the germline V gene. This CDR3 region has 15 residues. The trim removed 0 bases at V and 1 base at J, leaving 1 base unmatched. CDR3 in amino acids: CASSLAGQSYNEQFF. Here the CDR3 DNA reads TGCGCCAGCAGCTTGGCGGGACAGTCCTACAATGAGCAGTTCTTC.

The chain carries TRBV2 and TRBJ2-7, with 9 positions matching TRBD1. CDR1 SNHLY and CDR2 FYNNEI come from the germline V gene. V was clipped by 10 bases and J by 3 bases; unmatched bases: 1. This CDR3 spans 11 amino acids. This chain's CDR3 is CATGQGYEQYF. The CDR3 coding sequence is TGTGCCACGGGACAGGGCTACGAGCAGTACTTC. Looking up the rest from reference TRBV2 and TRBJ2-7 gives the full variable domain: EPEVTQTPSHQVTQMGQEVILRCVPISNHLYFYWYRQILGQKVEFLVSFYNNEISEKSEIFDDQFSVERPDGSNFTLKIRSTKLEDSAMYFCATGQGYEQYFGPGTRLTVT.